Listed below are T cell receptor beta chains from one sample, sequenced in a study of blood T cell repertoires in COVID-19. Measured with immunoSEQ multiplex PCR; TCRdb has only the in-frame clones, and not every one. Of approximately 170,000 clones listed, around 85% were seen once; the top ten hold over 7.5%. The sequenced material came from peripheral blood. The receptors originated from a man between 45 and 60 years old with active or convalescent COVID-19. The CDR3 runs from the conserved cysteine through the conserved F or W. The D gene is left open where the match is weak. For some rows the clone size is stated as once, few or many, or as a class when expanded; others skip it.

v_call	cdr3_length	j_call	d_call	clone_size	cdr3_aa	cdr3_nt
TRBV18	13	TRBJ1-2	.	.	CASSLTELYGYTF	TGTGCCAGCTCACTTACAGAGCTCTATGGCTACACCTTC
TRBV11-2	13	TRBJ2-5	.	.	CASSRERQETQYF	TGTGCCAGCAGCCGCGAGCGGCAAGAGACCCAGTACTTC
TRBV4-1	16	TRBJ2-1	TRBD2	.	CASSATRGLADNEQFF	TGCGCCAGCAGCGCCACCCGGGGACTAGCGGACAATGAGCAGTTCTTC
TRBV6-5	16	TRBJ1-4	TRBD1	.	CASSSPDRERGEKLFF	TGTGCCAGCAGTTCCCCGGACAGGGAACGGGGAGAAAAACTGTTTTTT
TRBV9	13	TRBJ2-4	.	.	CASSVEVQDIQYF	TGTGCCAGCAGCGTAGAAGTTCAGGACATTCAGTACTTC
TRBV5-4	16	TRBJ2-5	TRBD1	once	CASSSWTGAEGETQYF	TGTGCCAGCAGCTCTTGGACAGGGGCCGAGGGAGAGACCCAGTACTTC
TRBV19	13	TRBJ2-1	.	.	CASSPRAGNEQFF	TGTGCCAGTAGTCCCAGGGCAGGGAATGAGCAGTTCTTC
TRBV28	12	TRBJ1-1	.	.	CASKRGGTEAFF	TGTGCCAGCAAGCGGGGAGGGACTGAAGCTTTCTTT
TRBV14	11	TRBJ2-7	.	.	CASSQTYEQYF	TGTGCCAGCAGCCAGACTTACGAGCAGTACTTC
TRBV24-1	22	TRBJ2-1	.	.	CATSDFRGIGDLQSNSYNEQFF	TGTGCCACCAGTGATTTCAGGGGGATCGGGGACTTACAATCTAACTCCTACAATGAGCAGTTCTTC
TRBV30	13	TRBJ1-1	.	once	CAWAITANTEAFF	TGTGCCTGGGCTATTACAGCGAACACTGAAGCTTTCTTT
TRBV19	14	TRBJ1-5	.	few	CASSISVSNQPQHF	TGTGCCAGTAGTATTTCCGTCAGTAATCAGCCCCAGCATTTT
TRBV7-6	15	TRBJ2-3	TRBD2	.	CASSRGAGGLNTQYF	TGTGCCAGCAGCCGGGGAGCGGGGGGGCTGAATACGCAGTATTTT
TRBV12-3/TRBV12-4	13	TRBJ2-1	TRBD1	few	CASSYGQGHEQFF	TGTGCCAGCAGTTACGGACAGGGCCATGAGCAGTTCTTC
TRBV28	16	TRBJ2-7	TRBD1	.	CASSSLTGGIPYEQYF	TGTGCCAGCAGTTCACTAACAGGGGGGATCCCCTACGAGCAGTACTTC
TRBV18	16	TRBJ2-1	TRBD1	few	CASSPARTGGHNEQFF	TGTGCCAGCTCACCGGCGAGGACAGGGGGCCACAATGAGCAGTTCTTC
TRBV28	15	TRBJ1-6	.	once	CASSFLSGWSSPLHF	TGTGCCAGCAGTTTTTTGTCAGGGTGGTCTTCACCCCTCCACTTT
TRBV30	13	TRBJ1-6	.	few	CAWSGWDSTPLHF	TGTGCCTGGAGTGGGTGGGACTCCACACCCCTCCACTTT
TRBV5-1	13	TRBJ1-5	TRBD1	once	CASSLDRDQPQHF	TGCGCCAGCAGCTTAGACAGGGATCAGCCCCAGCATTTT
TRBV11-3	15	TRBJ2-3	TRBD2	.	CASSLGAGAKDTQYF	TGTGCCAGCAGCTTAGGAGCGGGAGCTAAAGATACGCAGTATTTT
TRBV18	18	TRBJ2-1	TRBD2	.	CASSPLPFSGNFGNEQFF	TGTGCCAGCTCACCCCTACCCTTTAGCGGGAATTTTGGGAATGAGCAGTTCTTC
TRBV7-9	14	TRBJ2-7	.	.	CASTSQGGVGGQYF	TGTGCCAGCACCTCACAGGGTGGAGTTGGGGGGCAGTACTTC
TRBV18	15	TRBJ1-4	TRBD1	few	CASSPGTATNEKLFF	TGTGCCAGCTCACCCGGGACAGCAACTAATGAAAAACTGTTTTTT
TRBV18	13	TRBJ2-7	TRBD1	.	CASYMTGGDEQYF	TGTGCCAGCTACATGACAGGGGGGGACGAGCAGTACTTC
TRBV7-9	12	TRBJ2-1	.	.	CASNSHYDEQFF	TGTGCCAGCAACTCCCACTACGATGAGCAGTTCTTC
TRBV19	17	TRBJ1-4	TRBD1	few	CASSIVHRGGIHEKLFF	TGTGCCAGTAGTATAGTGCACAGGGGCGGGATTCATGAAAAACTGTTTTTT
TRBV10-2	14	TRBJ2-3	.	.	CASAQISSTDTQYF	TGCGCCAGCGCACAAATTTCTAGCACAGATACGCAGTATTTT
TRBV6-1	16	TRBJ1-5	TRBD1	once	CASSEGSTGPNQPQHF	TGTGCCAGCAGTGAAGGGTCGACAGGGCCCAATCAGCCCCAGCATTTT
TRBV7-6	13	TRBJ1-1	.	few	CASSKQGDTEAFF	TGTGCCAGCAGCAAACAGGGAGACACTGAAGCTTTCTTT
TRBV11-3	14	TRBJ1-1	TRBD1	.	CASSPGGLNTEAFF	TGTGCCAGCAGCCCAGGGGGCCTGAACACTGAAGCTTTCTTT
TRBV2	12	TRBJ1-1	.	.	CASSPLGTEAFF	TGTGCCAGCAGCCCACTCGGGACTGAAGCTTTCTTT
TRBV28	16	TRBJ1-2	TRBD1	.	CASSFPRQGNNYGYTF	TGTGCCAGCAGTTTCCCCAGACAGGGGAACAACTATGGCTACACCTTC
TRBV5-1	16	TRBJ1-1	TRBD1	.	CASSFGPTGLNTEAFF	TGCGCCAGCAGCTTTGGCCCGACAGGGTTGAACACTGAAGCTTTCTTT
TRBV4-2	14	TRBJ2-1	TRBD2	.	CASSPGTTYNEQFF	TGTGCCAGCAGCCCCGGGACTACCTACAATGAGCAGTTCTTC
TRBV3-1/TRBV3-2	12	TRBJ1-2	.	.	CASSRRGNGYTF	TGTGCCAGCAGTCGCCGCGGGAACGGCTACACCTTC
TRBV2	15	TRBJ1-5	TRBD1	.	CASSAGTAGDLAQHF	TGTGCCAGCAGCGCCGGGACAGCGGGGGACCTTGCCCAGCATTTT
TRBV28	15	TRBJ1-4	.	.	CASSGTGSTGEKLFF	TGTGCCAGCAGTGGTACCGGGTCCACAGGAGAAAAACTGTTTTTT
TRBV30	13	TRBJ1-1	.	few	CAWRADKATEAFF	TGTGCCTGGAGGGCCGACAAGGCCACTGAAGCTTTCTTT
TRBV9	14	TRBJ2-7	TRBD1	.	CASSATDRVGEQYF	TGTGCCAGCAGCGCCACGGACAGGGTCGGCGAGCAGTACTTC
TRBV5-4	12	TRBJ2-7	.	.	CASSRTQEEQYF	TGTGCCAGCAGTAGGACTCAGGAGGAGCAGTACTTC
TRBV19	12	TRBJ1-2	.	.	CASSWTEYGYTF	TGTGCCAGTTCATGGACAGAGTATGGCTACACCTTC
TRBV27	17	TRBJ1-5	.	.	CASTPPGVVRSNQPQHF	TGTGCCAGCACTCCCCCGGGGGTGGTTAGGAGCAATCAGCCCCAGCATTTT
TRBV6-6	15	TRBJ2-5	TRBD2	.	CASSYSTSGVISQYF	TGTGCCAGCAGTTACTCGACTAGCGGGGTAATTTCTCAGTACTTC
TRBV29-1	10	TRBJ1-1	.	.	CSVARAEAFF	TGCAGCGTAGCCAGGGCTGAAGCTTTCTTT
TRBV24-1	18	TRBJ2-3	.	.	CATSDPTPPTGRRDTQYF	TGTGCCACCAGTGATCCTACGCCCCCGACAGGGAGGAGAGATACGCAGTATTTT